This T cell receptor beta chain emerged from a study of early T cells in non-severe SARS-CoV-2 infection. Study-level information: Sequenced material consisted of bulk RNA (from unsorted whole blood), and chains were unpaired. Study-wide findings and caveats: Matches to VDJdb favored anti-spike CD8 responses and missed private and CD4 specificities.

The library protocol tagged individual cDNA molecules with unique molecular identifiers. Using its own MiXCR run on the 5' RACE reads, TCRdb lists one record per CDR3 protein. The table includes more than 60,000 distinct CDR3 sequences, about 13% detected once. This clonotype was recorded a few times. No antigen is known for it. This CDR3 comprises 14 residues. V shed 6 bases and J 7 bases; nucleotides not matched to a gene: 8. Material for sequencing was whole blood. This sequence originates from an adult who was a healthcare worker with PCR-confirmed SARS-CoV-2 infection or an uninfected control (not recorded which). J is TRBJ1-2 and V is TRBV12-3 or TRBV12-4, with 10 positions matching TRBD1. The CDR3 nucleotides read TGTGCCAGCAGCTCGGGACAGGGGTCCGGTGGCTACACCTTC. It codes for CASSSGQGSGGYTF.